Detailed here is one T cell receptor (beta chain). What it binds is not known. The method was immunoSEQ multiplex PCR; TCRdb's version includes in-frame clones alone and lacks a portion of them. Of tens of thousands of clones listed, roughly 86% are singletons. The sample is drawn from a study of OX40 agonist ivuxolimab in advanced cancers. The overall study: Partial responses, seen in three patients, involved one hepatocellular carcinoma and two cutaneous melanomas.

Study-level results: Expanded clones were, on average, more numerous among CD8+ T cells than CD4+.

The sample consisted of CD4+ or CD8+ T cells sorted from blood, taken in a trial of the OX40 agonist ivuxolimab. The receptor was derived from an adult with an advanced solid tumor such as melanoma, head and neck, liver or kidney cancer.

The CDR3: CASSPGASFRTEAFF. The CDR3 DNA sequence: TGTGCCAGTAGTCCTGGGGCATCTTTTAGGACTGAAGCTTTCTTT. The chain joins TRBV19 to TRBJ1-1; D may be TRBD1 (5 bases). V was trimmed by 5 bases and J by 5 bases, leaving 18 bases between them. Germline-derived CDR1 and CDR2 are LNHDA and SQIVND (reference sequence). The CDR3 is 15 amino acids.